This T cell receptor beta chain appears in the sequencing data of a study of response to subunit inactivated influenza vaccine. The study's findings and limits: New T cells are recruited in small numbers by each seasonal influenza vaccination, according to the authors' suggestion.

TCRdb re-derived calls from the RT-PCR reads in MiXCR, one entry per CDR3 protein. The sample yields hundreds of thousands of distinct CDR3 sequences, roughly 12% seen once. Germline loops: CDR1 LGHDT, CDR2 YNNKEL (reference sequence). Trimming took off 4 bases at V and 7 bases at J, with 19 bases between the two ends. This CDR3 is built from 16 residues. Comments on this clonotype: No antigen is known for it.

The TCR sequence derives from a man aged 45 to 65 who received an inactivated influenza vaccine. This chain connects TRBV3-1 to TRBJ2-2; the D gene is possibly TRBD1 (5 bases). The sequencing used PBMCs from blood, collected on the day of vaccination. In DNA, the CDR3 is TGTGCCAGCAGCCGAAGGGGTGCAGGGCCGGACGGGGAGCTGTTTTTT. It encodes CASSRRGAGPDGELFF.